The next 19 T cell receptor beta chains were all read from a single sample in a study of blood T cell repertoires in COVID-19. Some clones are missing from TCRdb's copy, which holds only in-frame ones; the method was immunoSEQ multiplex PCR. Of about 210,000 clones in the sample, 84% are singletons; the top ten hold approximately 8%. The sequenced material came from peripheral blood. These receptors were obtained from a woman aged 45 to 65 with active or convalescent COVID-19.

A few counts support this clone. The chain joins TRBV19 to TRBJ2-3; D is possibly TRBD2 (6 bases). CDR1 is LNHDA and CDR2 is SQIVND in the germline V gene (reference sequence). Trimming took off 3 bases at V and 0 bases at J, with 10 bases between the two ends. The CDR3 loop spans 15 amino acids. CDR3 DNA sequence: TGTGCCAGTAGTATTGAGGAGGGGAGCACAGATACGCAGTATTTT. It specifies CASSIEEGSTDTQYF.

CDR3 amino acids: CASSTRGTLNGYTF. CDR3 nucleotides: TGTGCCAGCAGTACCCGGGGTACTTTAAATGGCTACACCTTC. The rearrangement joins TRBV6-2 or TRBV6-3 to TRBJ1-2; no firm D call. V gave up 5 bases and J gave up 6 bases, with 16 bases separating them. CDR3 length: 14 amino acids. CDR1 is MNHEY and CDR2 is SVGEGT in the germline V gene.

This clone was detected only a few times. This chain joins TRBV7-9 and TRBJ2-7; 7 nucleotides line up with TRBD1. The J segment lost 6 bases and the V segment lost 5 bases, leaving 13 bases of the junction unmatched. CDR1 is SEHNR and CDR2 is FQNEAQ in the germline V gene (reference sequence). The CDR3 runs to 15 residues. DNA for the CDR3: TGTGCCAGCAGCCCGGAGGACAGGTCCGGCTGCGAGCAGTACGTC. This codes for CASSPEDRSGCEQYV.

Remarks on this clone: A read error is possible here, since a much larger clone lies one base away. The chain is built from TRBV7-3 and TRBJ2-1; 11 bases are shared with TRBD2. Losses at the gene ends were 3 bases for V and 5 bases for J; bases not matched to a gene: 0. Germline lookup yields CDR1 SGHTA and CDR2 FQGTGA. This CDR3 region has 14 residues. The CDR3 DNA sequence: TGTGCCAGCAGCTTGGGACTAGCGGACAATGAGCAGTTCTTC. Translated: CASSLGLADNEQFF.

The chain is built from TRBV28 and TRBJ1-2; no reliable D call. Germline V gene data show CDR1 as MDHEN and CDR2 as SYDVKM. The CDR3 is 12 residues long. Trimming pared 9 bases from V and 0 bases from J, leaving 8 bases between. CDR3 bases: TGTGCCAGTACTCCCGCTAACTATGGCTACACCTTC. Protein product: CASTPANYGYTF.

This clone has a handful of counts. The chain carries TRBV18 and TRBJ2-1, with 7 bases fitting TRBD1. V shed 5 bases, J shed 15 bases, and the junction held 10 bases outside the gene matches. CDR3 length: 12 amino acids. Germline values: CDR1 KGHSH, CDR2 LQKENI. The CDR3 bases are TGTGCCAGCTCATTTACAGGGGAAGGGCCGTTCTTC. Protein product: CASSFTGEGPFF.

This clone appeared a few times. Written as DNA, the CDR3 is TGCGCCAGCACTACCACCGGGAAGGGGGCTGAAGCTTTCTTT. Translation: CASTTTGKGAEAFF. The rearrangement uses TRBV4-1 and TRBJ1-1; D may be TRBD1 (6 bases). The germline CDR1 and CDR2 sequences are MGHRA and YSYEKL. The CDR3 runs to 14 residues. V lost 7 bases, J lost 6 bases, and 18 bases lay in between.

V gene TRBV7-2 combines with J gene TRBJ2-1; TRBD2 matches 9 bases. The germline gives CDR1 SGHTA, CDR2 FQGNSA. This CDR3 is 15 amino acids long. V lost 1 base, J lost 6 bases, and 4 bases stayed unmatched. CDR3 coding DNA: TGTGCCAGCAGCTTAGGAAGCGGGGGGCCCAATGAGCAGTTCTTC. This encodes CASSLGSGGPNEQFF.

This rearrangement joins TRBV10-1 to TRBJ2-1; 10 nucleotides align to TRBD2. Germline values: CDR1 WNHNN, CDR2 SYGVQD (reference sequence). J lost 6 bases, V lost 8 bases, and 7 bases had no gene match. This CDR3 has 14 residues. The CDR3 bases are TGCGCCAGCGGAAGGACTAGCGGTAGCAATGAGCAGTTCTTC. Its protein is CASGRTSGSNEQFF.

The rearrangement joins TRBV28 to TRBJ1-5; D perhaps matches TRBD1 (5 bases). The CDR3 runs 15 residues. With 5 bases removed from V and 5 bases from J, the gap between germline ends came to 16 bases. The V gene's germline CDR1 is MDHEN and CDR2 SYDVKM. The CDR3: CASSLVRRGYQPQHF. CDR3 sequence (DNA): TGTGCCAGCAGTCTGGTGCGGAGGGGATATCAGCCCCAGCATTTT.

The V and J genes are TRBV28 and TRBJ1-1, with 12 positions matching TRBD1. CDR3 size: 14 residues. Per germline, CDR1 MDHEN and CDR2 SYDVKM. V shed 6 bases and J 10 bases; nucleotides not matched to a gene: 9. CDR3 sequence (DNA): TGTGCCAGCAGAGATCCGGGACAGGGGGCGCGAGCTTTCTTT. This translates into CASRDPGQGARAFF.

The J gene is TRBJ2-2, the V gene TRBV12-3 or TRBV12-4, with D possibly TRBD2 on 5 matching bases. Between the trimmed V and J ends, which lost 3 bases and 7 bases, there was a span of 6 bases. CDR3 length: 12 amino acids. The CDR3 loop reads CASSFEGGELFF. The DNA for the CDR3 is TGTGCCAGCAGTTTTGAGGGCGGGGAGCTGTTTTTT.

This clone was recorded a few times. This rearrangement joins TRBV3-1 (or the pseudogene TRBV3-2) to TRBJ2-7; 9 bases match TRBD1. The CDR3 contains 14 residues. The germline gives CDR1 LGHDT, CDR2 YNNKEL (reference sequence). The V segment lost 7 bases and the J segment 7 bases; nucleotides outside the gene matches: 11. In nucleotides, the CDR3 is TGTGCCAGCACCCCGAGGGACAGGGAGCGGGAGCAGTACTTC. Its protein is CASTPRDREREQYF.

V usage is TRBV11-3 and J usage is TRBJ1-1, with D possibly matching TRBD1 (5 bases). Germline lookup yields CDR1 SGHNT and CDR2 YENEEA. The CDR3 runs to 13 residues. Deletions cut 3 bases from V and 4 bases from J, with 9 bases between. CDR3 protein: CASSLGRVTEAFF. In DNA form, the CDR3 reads TGTGCCAGCAGCTTGGGCAGGGTCACTGAAGCTTTCTTT.

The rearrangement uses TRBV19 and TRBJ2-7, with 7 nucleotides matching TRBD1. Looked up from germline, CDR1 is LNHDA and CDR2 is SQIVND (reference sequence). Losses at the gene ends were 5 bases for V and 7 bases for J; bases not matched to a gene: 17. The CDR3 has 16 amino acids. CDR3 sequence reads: CASSSLTFTGVGEQYF. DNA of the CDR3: TGTGCCAGTAGTTCATTAACTTTTACAGGGGTTGGGGAGCAGTACTTC.

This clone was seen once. The CDR3 DNA reads TGTGCCAGCAGTTTTAACACAGATACGCAGTATTTT. Translation: CASSFNTDTQYF. The chain has TRBV27 and TRBJ2-3; D is ambiguous. The CDR3 consists of 12 residues. Germline loops: CDR1 MNHEY, CDR2 SMNVEV (reference sequence). V was pared by 3 bases and J by 2 bases, with 3 bases between.

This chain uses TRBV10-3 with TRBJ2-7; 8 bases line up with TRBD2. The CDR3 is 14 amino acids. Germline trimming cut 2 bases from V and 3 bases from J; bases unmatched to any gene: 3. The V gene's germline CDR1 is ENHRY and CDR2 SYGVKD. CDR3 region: CAISEGLAVYEQYV. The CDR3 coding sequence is TGTGCCATCAGTGAGGGACTAGCTGTCTACGAGCAGTACGTC.

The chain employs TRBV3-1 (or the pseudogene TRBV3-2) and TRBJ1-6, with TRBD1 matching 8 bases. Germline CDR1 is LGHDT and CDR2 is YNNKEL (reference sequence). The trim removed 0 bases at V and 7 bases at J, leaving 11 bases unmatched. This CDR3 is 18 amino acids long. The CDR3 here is CASSQDKGGTGWNSPLHF. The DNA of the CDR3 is TGTGCCAGCAGCCAAGATAAAGGCGGGACAGGCTGGAATTCACCCCTCCACTTT.

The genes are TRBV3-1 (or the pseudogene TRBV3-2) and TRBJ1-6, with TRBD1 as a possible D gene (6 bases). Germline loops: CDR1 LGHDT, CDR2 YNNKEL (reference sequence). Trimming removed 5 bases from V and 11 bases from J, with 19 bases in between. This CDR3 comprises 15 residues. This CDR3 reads CASSSGAGNRAPLHF. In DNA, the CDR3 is TGTGCCAGCAGCTCCGGGGCGGGTAACAGGGCACCCCTCCACTTT.